This T cell receptor (beta chain) was identified during a study of cytomegalovirus exposure and HLA in healthy donors. The germline gives CDR1 MGHDK, CDR2 SYGVNS. The V and J ends lost 4 bases and 4 bases respectively, with 11 bases between them. The CDR3 runs 14 residues. Amplification used 60 Vbeta primers and 13 Jbeta primers. This table comes from immunoSEQ multiplex PCR, and its TCRdb copy is limited to in-frame clones, with some not included. The sample lists about 96,000 clones, 65% to 75% occurring once. Study-wide results and limits: Follow-up analysis found HLA locus-dependent TCR association rates, highest for DRB1 and lowest for HLA-C. TCR beta sequences numbering around 15,000 were associated with HLA alleles at 0.05 false discovery rate in a later analysis.

The table lists this clone with a count of one. The antigen is undetermined. The chain is built from TRBV25-1 and TRBJ2-1; TRBD2 is a possible D gene (7 bases). The clonotype originates from an older woman in good health and CMV-seropositive. The material sequenced was PBMCs. CDR3 in DNA: TGTGCCAGCAGTGGTAGGGGGGGTTACAATGAGCAGTTCTTC. Its translation: CASSGRGGYNEQFF.